This T cell receptor (beta chain) was retrieved from a study of blood T cell repertoires in COVID-19. On the study more broadly: Italy, Spain and the United States were the sources of the convalescent and acute COVID-19 samples. From T cells, B-cell-depleted T cells, or PBMCs came the material, which was cDNA or gDNA.

Only in-frame clones appear in the TCRdb table, and some are missing; sequencing was by immunoSEQ multiplex PCR. Among about 93,000 clones listed, roughly 89% were seen once. This CDR3 is 15 amino acids long. The V end lost 1 base, the J end lost 3 bases, and 12 bases lay between the germline ends. CDR1 is SEHNR, CDR2 FQNEAQ, per germline (reference sequence). The Seattle patients joined while their infection was active and were tracked longitudinally afterward. The receptor comes from a man aged 60 to 69 with COVID-19, enrolled during active disease. This rearrangement joins TRBV7-9 to TRBJ1-1; D is perhaps TRBD1 (5 bases). The sample taken for sequencing was peripheral blood. DNA for the CDR3: TGTGCCAGCAGCTTAGTTCGGGGGGACTACACTGAAGCTTTCTTT. As protein: CASSLVRGDYTEAFF. Full variable domain (remainder filled in from reference TRBV7-9 and TRBJ1-1): DTGVSQNPRHKITKRGQNVTFRCDPISEHNRLYWYRQTLGQGPEFLTYFQNEAQLEKSRLLSDRFSAERPKGSFSTLEIQRTEQGDSAMYLCASSLVRGDYTEAFFGQGTRLTVV.